The 5 T cell receptor beta chains in this list originate from one sample, sequenced in a study of T cell responses to AZD1222 COVID-19 vaccine (dated by TCRdb to about 2021). The library was generated by the immunoSEQ multiplex PCR assay. Entries here come from immuneACCESS through TCRdb and include only in-frame sequences with V and J called. Some clones fail to appear in such tables; in the studies checked, an unresolved V gene covers under half of the shortfall, and the cause of the remainder is unknown. For this sample the table gives 120,000 to 150,000 clones, of which around 93% were detected only once. The ten most abundant clones make up 1.9% of the sample. The time point label of this sample denotes: baseline before first vaccination. The material was peripheral blood, obtained on day 0 of AZD1222 vaccination. The receptor set was obtained from an adult in good health.

CDR3 residues: CATSRKLGGTGELFF. The CDR3 region has the DNA TGTGCCACCAGCAGAAAACTAGGGGGGACCGGGGAGCTGTTTTTT. The V call is TRBV15, the J call TRBJ2-2; D may be TRBD1 or TRBD2 (6 bases each). Trimming shortened V by 2 bases and J by 5 bases, and 12 bases separated the two germline ends. This CDR3 has 15 amino acids. Germline V gene data show CDR1 as LNHNV and CDR2 as YYDKDF (reference sequence).

V and J are TRBV30 and TRBJ1-2; D gene uncertain. Germline values: CDR1 GTSNPN, CDR2 SVGIG (reference sequence). The CDR3 is made up of 13 amino acids. Trimming removed 2 bases from V and 6 bases from J, with 13 bases in between. CDR3 in amino acids: CAWSISRADGYTF. The CDR3 coding sequence is TGTGCCTGGAGTATTTCGAGGGCCGATGGCTACACCTTC.

The rearrangement links TRBV3-1 (or the pseudogene TRBV3-2) to TRBJ2-7; the D gene is possibly TRBD1 (6 bases). The CDR3 totals 14 residues. The V gene's germline CDR1 is LGHDT and CDR2 YNNKEL (reference sequence). V was pared by 2 bases and J by 7 bases, with 15 bases between. Here the CDR3 reads CASSQRTAPGEQYF. The CDR3 DNA reads TGTGCCAGCAGCCAACGGACAGCACCCGGGGAGCAGTACTTC.

In the case of this clone: The identical CDR3 is also encoded by other nucleotide sequences in the sample. The chain employs TRBV5-1 and TRBJ1-2, with D possibly matching TRBD1 (5 bases). Between the trimmed V and J ends, which lost 3 bases and 4 bases, there was a span of 7 bases. Per the germline V gene, CDR1 is SGHRS and CDR2 is YFSETQ. The CDR3 totals 12 residues. The CDR3 nucleotides are TGCGCCAGCAGCTCTGACAGCTATGGCTACACCTTC. This codes for CASSSDSYGYTF.

The rearrangement joins TRBV5-8 to TRBJ1-3, with TRBD1 as a possible D gene (6 bases). The CDR3 spans 13 residues. Germline V gene sequence: CDR1 SGHTS, CDR2 YDEGEE. Trimming removed 8 bases from V and 2 bases from J, with 11 bases in between. The CDR3 nucleotides are TGTGCCAGTCTAAACAGGGCTGGAAACACCATATATTTT. Its protein product is CASLNRAGNTIYF.